The 31 T cell receptor beta chains in this list originate from one sample, sequenced in a study of CD4 T cell repertoires and nickel. From the RT-PCR reads, TCRdb called clonotypes with MiXCR, one entry per CDR3 protein. The table records roughly 430 distinct CDR3 sequences, approximately 32% of them present only once. Sequenced: CD4+ T cells from blood, not recorded whether cultured. Receptors originate from a human donor in a nickel allergy study, with or without nickel allergy (not recorded which). It is not recorded whether this sample comes from one donor or several.

In this sample, this clonotype turned up a few times. The chain recombines TRBV5-1 with TRBJ1-4; 8 bases map to TRBD1. Losses at the gene ends were 4 bases for V and 7 bases for J; bases not matched to a gene: 6. The CDR3 is 14 amino acids. From germline, CDR1 is SGHRS and CDR2 YFSETQ. For the CDR3, the DNA is TGCGCCAGCAGCATTACAGGGGGAGGTGAAAAACTGTTTTTT. It codes for CASSITGGGEKLFF. Complete variable domain (other parts from reference TRBV5-1 and TRBJ1-4): KAGVTQTPRYLIKTRGQQVTLSCSPISGHRSVSWYQQTPGQGLQFLFEYFSETQRNKGNFPGRFSGRQFSNSRSEMNVSTLELGDSALYLCASSITGGGEKLFFGSGTQLSVL.

A few counts support this clonotype. This chain links TRBV15 with TRBJ1-2; possibly TRBD1 for D (6 bases). Germline CDR1 reads LNHNV; CDR2 reads YYDKDF (reference sequence). V was clipped by 1 base and J by 4 bases, with 16 bases between them. This CDR3 region has 16 residues. In nucleotides, the CDR3 is TGTGCCACCAGCAGAGTCAACAGGGACTATGGCTATGGCTACACCTTC. This sequence encodes CATSRVNRDYGYGYTF.

A few counts support this clonotype. This chain connects TRBV12-3 or TRBV12-4 to TRBJ2-1; D gene uncertain. The CDR3 runs 12 residues. Trimming took off 2 bases at V and 8 bases at J, with 7 bases between the two ends. CDR3: CASSLFGDEQFF. The CDR3 region has the DNA TGTGCCAGCAGTTTATTCGGCGATGAGCAGTTCTTC.

This chain joins TRBV7-9 and TRBJ1-2; D ambiguous. The CDR3 runs to 13 residues. Trimming pared 5 bases from V and 0 bases from J, leaving 7 bases between. Germline CDR1 is SEHNR and CDR2 is FQNEAQ (reference sequence). The CDR3 sequence: CASSRHTNYGYTF. The CDR3 DNA reads as TGTGCCAGCAGCCGACATACTAACTATGGCTACACCTTC.

The rearrangement links TRBV19 to TRBJ1-1; 7 bases are shared with TRBD1. V shed 7 bases and J 6 bases; nucleotides not matched to a gene: 8. Germline V gene data show CDR1 as LNHDA and CDR2 as SQIVND (reference sequence). This CDR3 region has 13 residues. CDR3 in DNA: TGTGCCAGTATGGGCAGGGGGGCCTCTGAAGCTTTCTTT. It encodes CASMGRGASEAFF. The full variable domain, rest sourced from reference TRBV19 and TRBJ1-1, is DGGITQSPKYLFRKEGQNVTLSCEQNLNHDAMYWYRQDPGQGLRLIYYSQIVNDFQKGDIAEGYSVSREKKESFPLTVTSAQKNPTAFYLCASMGRGASEAFFGQGTRLTVV.

A few counts support this clonotype. The rearrangement joins TRBV13 to TRBJ1-5, with D uncertain. This CDR3 has 13 amino acids. The V gene lost 3 bases and the J gene lost 4 bases, with 7 bases spanning the gap. The germline gives CDR1 PRHDT, CDR2 FYEKMQ (reference sequence). CDR3 sequence reads: CASSFGKNQPQHF. Here the CDR3 DNA reads TGTGCCAGCAGCTTTGGCAAGAATCAGCCCCAGCATTTT.

This clonotype appeared a single time. The rearrangement uses TRBV19 and TRBJ2-3, with 12 nucleotides matching TRBD1. Germline CDR1 LNHDA, CDR2 SQIVND (reference sequence). This CDR3 has 14 amino acids. The junction had 4 bases not matched to a gene; V was cut back by 8 bases and J by 4 bases. CDR3 nucleotide sequence: TGTGCCAGTGGGGACAGGGGGCGATCAGATACGCAGTATTTT. This translates into CASGDRGRSDTQYF.

This clonotype qualifies as hyperexpanded. The V gene is TRBV10-2, the J gene TRBJ2-7; the D is unclear. The CDR3 sequence is 11 residues long. From germline, CDR1 is WSHSY and CDR2 SAAADI. Deletions cut 8 bases from V and 1 base from J, with 6 bases between. DNA for the CDR3: TGCGCCAGCGGATTTTCCTACGAGCAGTACTTC. Its protein product is CASGFSYEQYF.

V gene TRBV2 combines with J gene TRBJ2-7; the match to TRBD2 covers 9 bases. This CDR3 is built from 14 residues. With V trimmed by 7 bases and J by 0 bases, 4 bases remained unmatched. Germline assignment: CDR1 SNHLY and CDR2 FYNNEI. This chain's CDR3 is CASMLTSGSYEQYF. The CDR3 DNA reads as TGTGCCAGCATGCTGACTAGCGGCTCCTACGAGCAGTACTTC.

This rearrangement joins TRBV7-3 to TRBJ2-3; perhaps TRBD2 as D (6 bases). The CDR3 covers 14 residues. Germline-derived CDR1 and CDR2 are SGHTA and FQGTGA. The ends were cut back, 1 base at V and 5 bases at J, with 10 bases in the middle. CDR3 region: CASSLMGGEDTQYF. DNA of the CDR3: TGTGCCAGCAGCTTAATGGGCGGGGAAGATACGCAGTATTTT.

The V call is TRBV12-5, the J call TRBJ1-2; 9 bases are shared with TRBD1. The J segment lost 6 bases and the V segment lost 5 bases, leaving 7 bases of the junction unmatched. Germline V lookup: CDR1 LGHNT, CDR2 FRNRAP. The CDR3 has 14 residues. In DNA form, the CDR3 reads TGTGCTAGTGGTCCGTCTCACAGGGGGCATGGCTACACCTTC. Translation gives CASGPSHRGHGYTF. Looking up the rest from reference TRBV12-5 and TRBJ1-2 gives the full variable domain: DARVTQTPRHKVTEMGQEVTMRCQPILGHNTVFWYRQTMMQGLELLAYFRNRAPLDDSGMPKDRFSAEMPDATLATLKIQPSEPRDSAVYFCASGPSHRGHGYTFGSGTRLTVV.

The gene calls are TRBV5-4 and TRBJ2-5; TRBD2 matches 7 bases. The ends lost 6 bases at V and 5 bases at J; junction bases unmatched: 10. Germline CDR1 reads SGHNT; CDR2 reads YYREEE (reference sequence). There are 14 residues in the CDR3. The CDR3 DNA reads as TGTGCCAGCACCGGGGGGTTAGCTGGCGAGACCCAGTACTTC. Its protein product is CASTGGLAGETQYF.

This clonotype appeared a few times. The chain couples TRBV27 to TRBJ2-5; 8 bases are shared with TRBD1. Trimming took 5 bases from V and 2 from J; bases not matched to a gene: 4. The germline V gene has CDR1 MNHEY and CDR2 SMNVEV (reference sequence). This CDR3 has 14 residues. The CDR3 nucleotides read TGTGCCAGCAGTGACAGGGGAACACAAGAGACCCAGTACTTC. It translates to CASSDRGTQETQYF.

V is TRBV20-1 and J is TRBJ2-7, with D unresolved. V lost 0 bases, J lost 0 bases, and 12 bases lay in between. Per germline, CDR1 DFQATT and CDR2 SNEGSKA (reference sequence). There are 15 residues in the CDR3. CDR3 nucleotide sequence: TGCAGTGCTAGAGATGCAGAACAGAGCTCCTACGAGCAGTACTTC. Its protein product is CSARDAEQSSYEQYF.

The genes are TRBV5-6 and TRBJ2-1, with TRBD1 as a possible D gene (5 bases). V lost 1 base and J lost 6, with 11 bases in between. The CDR3 consists of 14 residues. Germline V gives CDR1 SGHDT, CDR2 YYEEEE. As DNA, the CDR3 is TGTGCCAGCAGCTTGTTCCATCAGGGCAATGAGCAGTTCTTC. Amino acids: CASSLFHQGNEQFF.

This clonotype has just a few counts. The J gene is TRBJ2-3, the V gene TRBV12-3 or TRBV12-4; D not certain. V lost 2 bases, J lost 2 bases, and 8 bases lay in between. This CDR3 has 14 residues. This CDR3 reads CASSLSLNTDTQYF. In nucleotides, the CDR3 is TGTGCCAGCAGTTTATCCCTAAACACAGATACGCAGTATTTT.

The rearrangement uses TRBV2 and TRBJ1-2, with 10 bases aligning to TRBD1. The CDR3 sequence is 14 residues long. V gave up 6 bases and J gave up 2 bases; unmatched junction bases: 3. Germline V gives CDR1 SNHLY, CDR2 FYNNEI. CDR3 loop: CASRDRGVNYGYTF. The CDR3 DNA reads TGTGCCAGCAGGGACAGGGGGGTAAACTATGGCTACACCTTC. Variable domain in full (rest from reference TRBV2 and TRBJ1-2): EPEVTQTPSHQVTQMGQEVILRCVPISNHLYFYWYRQILGQKVEFLVSFYNNEISEKSEIFDDQFSVERPDGSNFTLKIRSTKLEDSAMYFCASRDRGVNYGYTFGSGTRLTVV.

This clonotype turned up a few times. This rearrangement joins TRBV7-9 to TRBJ2-2; D perhaps matches TRBD1 (6 bases). The CDR3 has 16 residues. Germline values: CDR1 SEHNR, CDR2 FQNEAQ (reference sequence). V was cut by 7 bases and J by 4 bases, with 19 bases left in between. CDR3 region: CASIAAAGQSTGELFF. CDR3 in DNA: TGTGCCAGCATCGCCGCAGCTGGACAGAGCACCGGGGAGCTGTTTTTT.

The chain employs TRBV12-3 or TRBV12-4 and TRBJ2-5; 8 bases agree with TRBD2. This CDR3 is 14 amino acids long. J lost 2 bases, V lost 4 bases, and 3 bases had no gene match. The CDR3 DNA reads TGTGCCAGCAGTTACACGGGGGGGCAAGAGACCCAGTACTTC. Its translation is CASSYTGGQETQYF.

The CDR3 DNA reads TGTGCCAGCAGTCAAAATCAGCCCCAGCATTTT. As protein: CASSQNQPQHF. The chain employs TRBV6-4 and TRBJ1-5; D remains unclear. The CDR3 covers 11 residues. Germline V lookup: CDR1 MRHNA, CDR2 SNTAGT. V lost 5 bases and J lost 4, with 3 bases in between.

Of note for this clonotype: The germline gene is not matched at one end of the junction; a read error may be the cause. This sequence joins TRBV19 and TRBJ1-2; 9 bases are a match to TRBD1. The CDR3 contains 11 residues. CDR1 and CDR2 from the germline V gene are LNHDA and SQIVND (reference sequence). CDR3 nucleotides: TGTGCCAGTAGAAGGGACAGGGTTATCCTCTTC. Its translation is CASRRDRVILF.

This clonotype was observed a few times. The junction differs from germline at one of its ends, possibly a read error. The J gene is TRBJ2-6, the V gene TRBV7-7; D gene ambiguous. Looked up from germline, CDR1 is SSHAT and CDR2 is FNYEAQ (reference sequence). The CDR3 totals 13 residues. The CDR3 DNA is TGTGCTAGCAGCCTTCTGGGGGCCAACGTCCTGACTTTC. Amino acid sequence: CASSLLGANVLTF.

This clonotype was counted between two and nine times. The genes are TRBV7-2 and TRBJ2-7; D gene ambiguous. Looked up from germline, CDR1 is SGHTA and CDR2 is FQGNSA. V was cut by 5 bases and J by 5 bases, with 16 bases left in between. The CDR3 spans 14 residues. This CDR3 is CASSPVILGHEQYF. DNA of the CDR3: TGTGCCAGCAGCCCGGTTATTTTAGGGCACGAGCAGTACTTC.

The CDR3: CASSRQPLPQHF. For the CDR3, the DNA is TGTGCCAGCAGCCGACAACCCTTGCCCCAGCATTTT. V usage is TRBV28 and J usage is TRBJ1-5; D remains ambiguous. The V and J ends lost 6 bases and 9 bases respectively, with 12 bases between them. Germline-derived CDR1 and CDR2 are MDHEN and SYDVKM. The CDR3 runs to 12 residues.

The J gene is TRBJ1-2, the V gene TRBV6-5; D may be TRBD1 (6 bases). Trimming pared 6 bases from V and 8 bases from J, leaving 16 bases between. Per germline, CDR1 MNHEY and CDR2 SVGAGI. The length of the CDR3 is 13 residues. The CDR3 here is CASRTHGGGGYTF. The CDR3 nucleotides read TGTGCCAGCAGGACCCACGGGGGCGGGGGCTACACCTTC.

This clonotype was picked up a small number of times. This CDR3 reads CASSQDRVRGSDTQYF. The CDR3 bases are TGCGCCAGCAGCCAAGACAGGGTAAGGGGGTCAGATACGCAGTATTTT. This chain uses TRBV4-1 with TRBJ2-3; TRBD1 is a possible D gene (6 bases). This CDR3 is built from 16 residues. Trimming removed 0 bases at V and 4 bases at J, with 14 bases between. Germline V gene lookup returns CDR1 MGHRA and CDR2 YSYEKL.

Only a few counts were recorded for this clonotype. CDR3 loop: CAISERPDTQYF. As DNA, the CDR3 is TGTGCCATCAGTGAGCGACCAGATACGCAGTATTTT. The rearrangement joins TRBV10-3 to TRBJ2-3; D ambiguous. This CDR3 has 12 amino acids. The germline CDR1 and CDR2 sequences are ENHRY and SYGVKD. Trimming shortened V by 2 bases and J by 4 bases, and 4 bases separated the two germline ends.

V is TRBV5-4 and J is TRBJ2-1; no clear D. CDR1 is SGHNT and CDR2 is YYREEE in the germline V gene (reference sequence). V was trimmed by 5 bases and J by 6 bases, leaving 18 bases between them. The CDR3 loop spans 15 amino acids. CDR3 nucleotides: TGTGCCAGCAGACACGGTTCGGGCCAAGGCAATGAGCAGTTCTTC. Translating gives CASRHGSGQGNEQFF.

The chain carries TRBV5-6 and TRBJ1-6, with D hard to call. V was trimmed by 0 bases and J by 5 bases, leaving 9 bases between them. The CDR3 spans 15 residues. Germline V gene sequence: CDR1 SGHDT, CDR2 YYEEEE. DNA for the CDR3: TGTGCCAGCAGCTTGGAACTCAGAGATAATTCACCCCTCCACTTT. Translation gives CASSLELRDNSPLHF. Based on the CDR3 plus reference TRBV5-6 and TRBJ1-6, the full variable domain is DAGVTQSPTHLIKTRGQQVTLRCSPKSGHDTVSWYQQALGQGPQFIFQYYEEEERQRGNFPDRFSGHQFPNYSSELNVNALLLGDSALYLCASSLELRDNSPLHFGNGTRLTVT.

The table lists this clonotype with a few counts. This chain joins TRBV24-1 and TRBJ2-2, with D perhaps matching TRBD2 (5 bases). Germline assignment: CDR1 KGHDR and CDR2 SFDVKD. V gave up 4 bases and J gave up 1 base, with 9 bases separating them. This CDR3 has 15 residues. The CDR3 DNA reads as TGTGCCACCAGTGACCCACGGGGGAACACCGGGGAGCTGTTTTTT. It codes for CATSDPRGNTGELFF.

This clonotype has more than one count but fewer than ten. V is TRBV7-9 and J is TRBJ2-1; D ambiguous. CDR3 size: 11 residues. The germline V gene has CDR1 SEHNR and CDR2 FQNEAQ (reference sequence). V gave up 0 bases and J gave up 6 bases, with 0 bases separating them. The CDR3 DNA sequence: TGTGCCAGCAGCTTAGCCAATGAGCAGTTCTTC. Translated, it gives CASSLANEQFF. Drawing the rest from reference TRBV7-9 and TRBJ2-1, the complete variable domain is DTGVSQNPRHKITKRGQNVTFRCDPISEHNRLYWYRQTLGQGPEFLTYFQNEAQLEKSRLLSDRFSAERPKGSFSTLEIQRTEQGDSAMYLCASSLANEQFFGPGTRLTVL.